This T cell receptor beta chain was recovered during a study of T cell responses to AZD1222 COVID-19 vaccine. Pooled in the analysis were second doses at about 4 or about 12 weeks. Whole-study results and caveats: Once two AZD1222 doses were given, Spike-specific TCR breadth and depth went up.

This clone was seen a handful of times. The antigen is unknown. TCRdb keeps only in-frame clones here, not all; method: immunoSEQ multiplex PCR. Of more than 100,000 clones listed, 80% to 95% are singletons. The sequence was collected from an adult who received the AZD1222 COVID-19 vaccine. The specimen comprised peripheral blood, sampled 28 days after the second AZD1222 dose.

This chain's CDR3 is CSGKMDSSVGGYTF. The CDR3 coding sequence is TGCAGCGGCAAGATGGACAGTTCAGTGGGGGGCTACACCTTC. V gene TRBV29-1 combines with J gene TRBJ1-2; tentative D call: TRBD1 (6 bases). The CDR3 length is 14 residues. Germline loops: CDR1 SQVTM, CDR2 ANQGSEA. Trimming stripped 7 bases from V and 8 bases from J, with 23 bases between.